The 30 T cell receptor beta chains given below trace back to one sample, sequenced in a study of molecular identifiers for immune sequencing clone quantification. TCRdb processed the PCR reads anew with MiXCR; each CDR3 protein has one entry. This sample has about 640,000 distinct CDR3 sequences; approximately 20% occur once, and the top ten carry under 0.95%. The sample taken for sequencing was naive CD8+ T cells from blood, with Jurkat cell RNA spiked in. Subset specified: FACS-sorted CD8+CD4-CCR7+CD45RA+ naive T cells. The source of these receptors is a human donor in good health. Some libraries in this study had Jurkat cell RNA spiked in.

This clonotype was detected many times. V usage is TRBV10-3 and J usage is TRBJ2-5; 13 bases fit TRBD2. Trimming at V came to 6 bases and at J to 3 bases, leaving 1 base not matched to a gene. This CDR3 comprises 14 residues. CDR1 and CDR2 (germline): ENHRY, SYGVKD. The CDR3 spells CAIRGLAGEETQYF. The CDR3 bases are TGTGCCATCAGAGGACTAGCGGGAGAAGAGACCCAGTACTTC.

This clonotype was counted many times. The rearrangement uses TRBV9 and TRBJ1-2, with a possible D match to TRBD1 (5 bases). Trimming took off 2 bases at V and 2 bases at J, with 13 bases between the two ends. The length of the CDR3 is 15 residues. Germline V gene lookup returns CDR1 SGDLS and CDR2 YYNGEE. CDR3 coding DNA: TGTGCCAGCAGCGTCCAGGGAGAGCTAAACTATGGCTACACCTTC. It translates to CASSVQGELNYGYTF. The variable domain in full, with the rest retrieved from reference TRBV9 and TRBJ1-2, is DSGVTQTPKHLITATGQRVTLRCSPRSGDLSVYWYQQSLDQGLQFLIQYYNGEERAKGNILERFSAQQFPDLHSELNLSSLELGDSALYFCASSVQGELNYGYTFGSGTRLTVV.

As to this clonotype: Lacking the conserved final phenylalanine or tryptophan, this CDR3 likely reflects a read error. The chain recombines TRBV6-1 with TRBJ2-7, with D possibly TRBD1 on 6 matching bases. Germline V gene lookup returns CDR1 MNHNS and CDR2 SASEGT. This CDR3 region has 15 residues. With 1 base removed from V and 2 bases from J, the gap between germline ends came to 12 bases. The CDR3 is CASSEDRAGAYEQYS. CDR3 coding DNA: TGTGCCAGCAGTGAAGACAGGGCCGGAGCCTACGAGCAGTACTCC.

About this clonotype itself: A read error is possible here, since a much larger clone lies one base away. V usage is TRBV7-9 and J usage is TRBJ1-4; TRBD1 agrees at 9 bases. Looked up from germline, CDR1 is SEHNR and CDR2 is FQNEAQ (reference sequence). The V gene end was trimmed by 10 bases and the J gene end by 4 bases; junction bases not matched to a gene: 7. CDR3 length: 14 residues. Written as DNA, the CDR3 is TGTGCCAACTCAGGGACAGGGATTAATGAAAAACTGTTTTTT. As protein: CANSGTGINEKLFF.

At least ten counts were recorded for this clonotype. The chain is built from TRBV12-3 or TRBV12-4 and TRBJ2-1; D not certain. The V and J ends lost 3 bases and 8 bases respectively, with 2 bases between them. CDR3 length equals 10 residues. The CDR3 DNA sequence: TGTGCCAGCAGTTTCCATGAGCAGTTCTTC. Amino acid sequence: CASSFHEQFF.

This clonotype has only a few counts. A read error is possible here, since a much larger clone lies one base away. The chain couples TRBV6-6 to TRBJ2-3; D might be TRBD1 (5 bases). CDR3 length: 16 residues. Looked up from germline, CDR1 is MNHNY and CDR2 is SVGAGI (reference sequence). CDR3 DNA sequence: TGTGCCAGCAGTTCCCCCACAGCCGCTGGCACAGGTACGCAGTATTTT. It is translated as CASSSPTAAGTGTQYF.

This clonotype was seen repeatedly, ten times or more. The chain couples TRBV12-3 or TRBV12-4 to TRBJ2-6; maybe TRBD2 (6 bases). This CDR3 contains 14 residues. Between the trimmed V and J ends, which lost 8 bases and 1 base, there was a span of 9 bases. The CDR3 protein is CASGRGSGANVLTF. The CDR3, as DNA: TGTGCCAGCGGACGGGGGTCTGGGGCCAACGTCCTGACTTTC.

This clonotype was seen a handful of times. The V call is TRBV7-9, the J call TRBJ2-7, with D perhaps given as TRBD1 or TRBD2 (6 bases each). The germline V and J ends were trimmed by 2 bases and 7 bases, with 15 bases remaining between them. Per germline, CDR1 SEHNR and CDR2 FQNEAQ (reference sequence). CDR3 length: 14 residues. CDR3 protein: CASSLSGGPKEQYF. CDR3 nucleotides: TGTGCCAGCAGCTTATCTGGGGGGCCTAAAGAGCAGTACTTC.

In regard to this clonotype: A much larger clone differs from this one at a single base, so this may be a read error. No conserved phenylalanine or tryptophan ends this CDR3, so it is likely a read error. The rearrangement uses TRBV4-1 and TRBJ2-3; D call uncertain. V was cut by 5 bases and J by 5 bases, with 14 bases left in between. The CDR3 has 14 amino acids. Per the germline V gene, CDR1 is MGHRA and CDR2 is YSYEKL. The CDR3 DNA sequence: TGCGCCAGCAGCTCCCTCCTAAGTGGAGATACGCAGTATCTT. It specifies CASSSLLSGDTQYL.

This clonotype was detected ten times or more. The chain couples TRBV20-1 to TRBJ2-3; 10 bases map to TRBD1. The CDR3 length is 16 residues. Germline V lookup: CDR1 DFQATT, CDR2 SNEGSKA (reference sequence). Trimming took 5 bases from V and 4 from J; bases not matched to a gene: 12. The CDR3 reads CSAGGTGDRAPDTQYF. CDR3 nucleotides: TGCAGTGCTGGCGGGACAGGGGACCGAGCCCCAGATACGCAGTATTTT.

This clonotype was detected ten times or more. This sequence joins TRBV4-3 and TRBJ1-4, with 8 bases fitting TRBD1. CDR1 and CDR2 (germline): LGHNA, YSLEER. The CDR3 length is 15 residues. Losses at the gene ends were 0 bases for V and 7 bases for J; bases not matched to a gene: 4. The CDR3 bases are TGCGCCAGCAGCCAAGAACTCGGACAGGGTGAAAAACTGTTTTTT. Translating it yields CASSQELGQGEKLFF.

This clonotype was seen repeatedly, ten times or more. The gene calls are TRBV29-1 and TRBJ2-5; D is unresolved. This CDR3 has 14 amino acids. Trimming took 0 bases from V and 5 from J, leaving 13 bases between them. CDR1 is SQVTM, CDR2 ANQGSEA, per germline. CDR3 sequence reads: CSVEEVTTWETQYF. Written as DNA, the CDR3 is TGCAGCGTTGAAGAGGTGACCACCTGGGAGACCCAGTACTTC.

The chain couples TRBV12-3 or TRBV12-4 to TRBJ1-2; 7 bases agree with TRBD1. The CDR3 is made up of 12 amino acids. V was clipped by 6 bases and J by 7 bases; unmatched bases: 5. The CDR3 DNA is TGTGCCAGCAGCCAGACAGGGTTTGGCTACACCTTC. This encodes CASSQTGFGYTF.

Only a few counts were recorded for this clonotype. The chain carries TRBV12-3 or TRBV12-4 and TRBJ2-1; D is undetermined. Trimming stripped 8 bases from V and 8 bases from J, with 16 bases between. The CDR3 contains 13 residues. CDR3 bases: TGTGCCAGCTGCCGACCCGCGAACGATGAGCAGTTCTTC. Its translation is CASCRPANDEQFF.

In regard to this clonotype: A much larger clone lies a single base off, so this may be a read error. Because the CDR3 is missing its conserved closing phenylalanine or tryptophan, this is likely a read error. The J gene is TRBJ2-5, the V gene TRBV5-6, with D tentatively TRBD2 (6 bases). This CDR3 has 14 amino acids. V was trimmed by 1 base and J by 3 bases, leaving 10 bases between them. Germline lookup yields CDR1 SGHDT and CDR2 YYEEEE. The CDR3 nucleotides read TGTGCCAGCAGCTTGCGACTAGGAAAAGAGACCCAGTACCTC. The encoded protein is CASSLRLGKETQYL.

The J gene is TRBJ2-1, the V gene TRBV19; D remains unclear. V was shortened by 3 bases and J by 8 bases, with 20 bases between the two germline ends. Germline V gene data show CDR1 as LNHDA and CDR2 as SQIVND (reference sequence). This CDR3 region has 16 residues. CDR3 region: CASSITLLRGLDEQFF. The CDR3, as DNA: TGTGCCAGTAGTATCACCCTTCTACGAGGCCTCGATGAGCAGTTCTTC.

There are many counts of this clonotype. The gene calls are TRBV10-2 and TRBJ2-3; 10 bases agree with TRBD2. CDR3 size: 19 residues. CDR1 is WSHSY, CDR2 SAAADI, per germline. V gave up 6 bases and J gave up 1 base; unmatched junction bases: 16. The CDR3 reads CASSAGLAALTFGTDTQYF. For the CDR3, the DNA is TGCGCCAGCAGCGCCGGACTAGCGGCACTTACTTTTGGCACAGATACGCAGTATTTT.

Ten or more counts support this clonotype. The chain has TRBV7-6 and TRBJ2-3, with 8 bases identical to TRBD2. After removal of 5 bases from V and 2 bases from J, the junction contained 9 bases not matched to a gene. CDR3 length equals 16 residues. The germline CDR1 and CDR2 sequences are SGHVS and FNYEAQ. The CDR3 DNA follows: TGTGCCAGCAGCCTCCCGGGGGGGACTCACACAGATACGCAGTATTTT. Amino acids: CASSLPGGTHTDTQYF.

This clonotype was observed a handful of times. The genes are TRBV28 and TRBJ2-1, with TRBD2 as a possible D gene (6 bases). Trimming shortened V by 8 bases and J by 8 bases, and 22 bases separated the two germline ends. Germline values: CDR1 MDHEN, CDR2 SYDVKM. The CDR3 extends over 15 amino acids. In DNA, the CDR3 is TGTGCCAGCCTACCCCTCGGGGAGGTGGGGGATGAGCAGTTCTTC. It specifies CASLPLGEVGDEQFF.

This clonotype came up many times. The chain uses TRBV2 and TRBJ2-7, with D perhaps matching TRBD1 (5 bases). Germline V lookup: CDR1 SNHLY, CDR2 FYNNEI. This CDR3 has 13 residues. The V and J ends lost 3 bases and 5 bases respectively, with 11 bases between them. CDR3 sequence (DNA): TGTGCCAGCAGTGATTGGGGCATGGACGAGCAGTACTTC. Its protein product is CASSDWGMDEQYF.

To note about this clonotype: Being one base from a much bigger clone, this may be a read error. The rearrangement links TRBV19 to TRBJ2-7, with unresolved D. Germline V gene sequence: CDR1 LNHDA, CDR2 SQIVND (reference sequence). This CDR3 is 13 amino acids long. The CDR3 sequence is CASSIGFSYERYF. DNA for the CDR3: TGTGCCAGTAGTATTGGGTTCTCCTACGAGCGGTACTTC.

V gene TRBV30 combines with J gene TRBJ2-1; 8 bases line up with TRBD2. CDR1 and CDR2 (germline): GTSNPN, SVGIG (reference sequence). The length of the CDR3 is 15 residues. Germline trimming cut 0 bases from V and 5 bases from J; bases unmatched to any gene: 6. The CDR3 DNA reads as TGTGCCTGGAGTGTAATCCGGGAGGGCCACAATGAGCAGTTCTTC. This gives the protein CAWSVIREGHNEQFF.

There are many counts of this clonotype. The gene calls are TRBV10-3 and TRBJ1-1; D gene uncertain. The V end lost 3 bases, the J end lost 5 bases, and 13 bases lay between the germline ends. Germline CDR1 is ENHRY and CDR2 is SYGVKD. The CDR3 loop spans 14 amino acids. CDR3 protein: CAISDSALGTEAFF. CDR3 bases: TGTGCCATCAGTGATTCCGCCTTGGGGACTGAAGCTTTCTTT.

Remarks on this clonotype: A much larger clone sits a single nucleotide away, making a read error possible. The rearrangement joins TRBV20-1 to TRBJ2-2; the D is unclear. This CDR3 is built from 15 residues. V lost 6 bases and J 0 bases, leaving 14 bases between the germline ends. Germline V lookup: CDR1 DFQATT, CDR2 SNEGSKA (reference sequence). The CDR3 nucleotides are TGCAGTGCCACAGAACGGCAGGCGAACACCGGGGAGCTGTTTTTT. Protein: CSATERQANTGELFF.

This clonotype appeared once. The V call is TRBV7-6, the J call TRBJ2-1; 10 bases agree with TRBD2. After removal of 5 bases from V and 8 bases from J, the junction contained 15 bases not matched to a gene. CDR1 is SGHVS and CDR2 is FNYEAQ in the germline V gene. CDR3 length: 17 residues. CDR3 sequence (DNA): TGTGCCAGCAGCCTACTAGCGGGAAGTGCGTTACTCCATGAGCAGTTCTTC. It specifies CASSLLAGSALLHEQFF.

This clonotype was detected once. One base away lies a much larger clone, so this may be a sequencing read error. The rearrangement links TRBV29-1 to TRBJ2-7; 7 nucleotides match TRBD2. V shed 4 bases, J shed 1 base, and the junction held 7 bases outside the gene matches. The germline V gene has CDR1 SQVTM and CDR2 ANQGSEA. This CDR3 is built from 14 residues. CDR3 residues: CSVGGRDYSYEQYF. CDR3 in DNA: TGCAGCGTTGGGGGCAGGGACTATTCCTACGAGCAGTACTTC.

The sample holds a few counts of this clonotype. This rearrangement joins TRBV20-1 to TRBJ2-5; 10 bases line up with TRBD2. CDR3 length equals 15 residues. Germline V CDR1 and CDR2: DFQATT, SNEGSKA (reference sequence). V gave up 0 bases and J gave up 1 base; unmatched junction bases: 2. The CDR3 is CSARDTSGAQETQYF. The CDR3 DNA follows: TGCAGTGCTAGAGATACTAGCGGGGCCCAAGAGACCCAGTACTTC.

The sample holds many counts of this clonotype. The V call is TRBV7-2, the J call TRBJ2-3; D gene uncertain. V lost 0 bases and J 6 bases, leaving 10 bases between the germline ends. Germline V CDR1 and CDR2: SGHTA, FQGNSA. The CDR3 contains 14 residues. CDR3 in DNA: TGTGCCAGCAGCTTAGCGGTTCATTCGGATACGCAGTATTTT. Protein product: CASSLAVHSDTQYF.

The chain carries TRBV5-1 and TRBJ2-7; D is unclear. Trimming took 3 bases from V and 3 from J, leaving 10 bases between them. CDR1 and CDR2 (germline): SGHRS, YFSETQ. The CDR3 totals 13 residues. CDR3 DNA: TGCGCCAGCAGCTACGGGCAGAACTACGAGCAGTACTTC. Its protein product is CASSYGQNYEQYF.

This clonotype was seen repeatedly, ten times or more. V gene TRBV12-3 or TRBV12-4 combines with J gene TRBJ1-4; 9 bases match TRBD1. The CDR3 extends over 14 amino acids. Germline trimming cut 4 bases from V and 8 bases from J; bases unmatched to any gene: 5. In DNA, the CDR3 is TGTGCCAGCAGTTGGGACAGGGTGGGCGAAAAACTGTTTTTT. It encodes CASSWDRVGEKLFF.